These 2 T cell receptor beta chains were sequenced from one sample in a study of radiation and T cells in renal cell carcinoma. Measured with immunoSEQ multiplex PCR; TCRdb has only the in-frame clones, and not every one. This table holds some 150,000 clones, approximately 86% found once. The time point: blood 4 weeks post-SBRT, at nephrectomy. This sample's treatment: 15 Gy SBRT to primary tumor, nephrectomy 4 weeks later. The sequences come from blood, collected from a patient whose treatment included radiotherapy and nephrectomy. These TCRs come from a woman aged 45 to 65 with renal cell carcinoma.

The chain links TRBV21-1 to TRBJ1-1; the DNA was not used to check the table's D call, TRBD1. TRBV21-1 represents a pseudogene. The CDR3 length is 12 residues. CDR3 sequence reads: CASRDRGTEAFF. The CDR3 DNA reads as TGTGCCAGCAGGGACAGGGGCACTGAAGCTTTCTTT.

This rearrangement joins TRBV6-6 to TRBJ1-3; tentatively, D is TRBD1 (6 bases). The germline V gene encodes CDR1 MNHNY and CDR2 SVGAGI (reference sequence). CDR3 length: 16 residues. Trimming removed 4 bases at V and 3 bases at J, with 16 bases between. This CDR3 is CASSFPRGSGGNTIYF. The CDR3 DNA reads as TGTGCCAGCAGTTTCCCGAGGGGGTCCGGTGGAAACACCATATATTTT.